The TCR beta chain described here comes from a study of T cell clonotyping in hematopoietic cell transplantation. The CDR3 is made up of 14 amino acids. Looked up from germline, CDR1 is LGHNA and CDR2 is YSLEER. V lost 4 bases and J lost 4; bases outside the gene matches: 2. Some clones are missing from TCRdb's copy, which holds only in-frame ones; the method was immunoSEQ multiplex PCR. The sample has approximately 5,000 clones, around 80% seen once. Sequencing was performed on peripheral blood mononuclear cells, taken 100 days after allogeneic stem cell transplant. The rearrangement joins TRBV4-3 to TRBJ2-2, with 8 nucleotides matching TRBD2. This clonotype originated in a male patient in his sixties who had an allogeneic stem cell transplant, so T cells may come from the graft donor. Some clones in this sample may be carry-over from other donors' samples. CDR3 residues: CASSRTSGTGELFF. DNA of the CDR3: TGCGCCAGCAGCCGCACTAGCGGCACCGGGGAGCTGTTTTTT.